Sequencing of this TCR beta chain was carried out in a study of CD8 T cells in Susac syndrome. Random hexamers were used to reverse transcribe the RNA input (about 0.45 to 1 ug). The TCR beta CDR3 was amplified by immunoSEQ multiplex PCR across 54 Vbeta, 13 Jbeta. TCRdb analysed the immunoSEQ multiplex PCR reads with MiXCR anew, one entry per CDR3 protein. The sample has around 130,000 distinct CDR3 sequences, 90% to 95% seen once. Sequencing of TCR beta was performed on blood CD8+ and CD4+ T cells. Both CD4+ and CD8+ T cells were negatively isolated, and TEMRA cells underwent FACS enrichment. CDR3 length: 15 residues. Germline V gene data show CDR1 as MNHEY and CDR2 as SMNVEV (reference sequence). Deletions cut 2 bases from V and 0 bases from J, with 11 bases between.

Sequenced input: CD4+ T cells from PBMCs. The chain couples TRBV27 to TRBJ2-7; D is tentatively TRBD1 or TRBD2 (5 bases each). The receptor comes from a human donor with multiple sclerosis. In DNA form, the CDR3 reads TGTGCCAGCAGTTTAAGGGACGGTAGCTCCTACGAGCAGTACTTC. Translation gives CASSLRDGSSYEQYF.